This TCR beta chain is from a study of cytomegalovirus exposure and HLA in healthy donors. At the level of the study: The early release's HLA-typed donors yielded approximately 82 million unique TCRs. Study-wide results and caveats: For most TCR beta V segments, an earlier analysis put the productive rate at about 90% or about 30% of the time.

The PCR contained 60 Vbeta and 13 Jbeta primers. Clones were sequenced by immunoSEQ multiplex PCR, and TCRdb holds only the in-frame ones, with some missing. The sample lists about 170,000 clones, approximately 65% occurring once. The CDR3 loop spans 13 amino acids. Germline-derived CDR1 and CDR2 are ENHRY and SYGVKD. Note on this clone: Its antigen is unknown. At one end the junction does not follow the germline gene, possibly because of a read error.

The V call is TRBV10-3, the J call TRBJ2-7; TRBD2 is a possible D gene (6 bases). Sequencing input: PBMCs. This sequence was found in a man between 35 and 55 years old in good health and CMV-seronegative. Here the CDR3 reads CAIAGTASHEQYF. The CDR3 coding sequence is TGTGCCATCGCCGGGACTGCCTCCCACGAGCAGTACTTC.